The next 4 T cell receptor beta chains were all read from a single sample in a study of T-cell memory formation after mild COVID-19. TCRdb itself ran the 5' RACE reads through MiXCR, one entry per CDR3 protein. The table shows approximately 500,000 distinct CDR3 sequences, with 25% occurring only once. Input material: PBMCs or a T cell subset sorted from them (not recorded which). Every receptor here comes from an adult woman who had mild COVID-19 (a few samples of this study predate the infection). Cell type and time point are not known.

This clonotype has only a few counts. The chain recombines TRBV2 with TRBJ2-1, with 13 bases aligning to TRBD2. Germline CDR1 and CDR2: SNHLY and FYNNEI. The CDR3 length is 20 residues. Trimming cost V 0 bases and J 5 bases; bases outside gene matches: 13. The DNA for the CDR3 is TGTGCCAGCAGTGAAGCGCTCGGACTAGCGGGAGACGGAAGAAACAATGAGCAGTTCTTC. Its protein product is CASSEALGLAGDGRNNEQFF.

This chain uses TRBV27 with TRBJ2-3; 10 bases map to TRBD1. CDR1 is MNHEY and CDR2 is SMNVEV in the germline V gene (reference sequence). Losses at the gene ends were 8 bases for V and 6 bases for J; bases not matched to a gene: 17. This CDR3 is built from 17 residues. Here the CDR3 reads CASRSSRQGADMDTQYF. The CDR3 nucleotides are TGTGCCAGCCGCTCCTCCCGACAGGGGGCAGATATGGATACGCAGTATTTT.

This chain links TRBV9 with TRBJ2-3, with a weak D call TRBD1 (6 bases). Trimming removed 5 bases from V and 2 bases from J, with 12 bases in between. This CDR3 region has 14 residues. Germline loops: CDR1 SGDLS, CDR2 YYNGEE. The CDR3 sequence is CASRAGTITDTQYF. In nucleotides, the CDR3 is TGTGCCAGCAGGGCCGGGACAATCACAGATACGCAGTATTTT.

This clonotype appeared a few times. V and J are TRBV24-1 and TRBJ2-1; 8 nucleotides match TRBD1. The germline V gene encodes CDR1 KGHDR and CDR2 SFDVKD. Losses at the gene ends were 1 base for V and 2 bases for J; bases not matched to a gene: 3. There are 16 residues in the CDR3. The CDR3 DNA reads as TGTGCCACCAGTGATTTTACAGGGGGTACCTACAATGAGCAGTTCTTC. It codes for CATSDFTGGTYNEQFF.